Presented here are 4 T cell receptor beta chains from one specimen sequenced in a study of blood T cell repertoires in COVID-19. Sequencing used immunoSEQ multiplex PCR; TCRdb keeps in-frame clones, though not all of them. Of tens of thousands of clones listed, about 80% are singletons. Sequencing was done on a sample of peripheral blood. These TCRs come from a human donor in a cohort sampled during active COVID-19.

The J gene is TRBJ2-3, the V gene TRBV7-9, with 7 positions matching TRBD2. The trim removed 5 bases at V and 2 bases at J, leaving 16 bases unmatched. CDR1 SEHNR and CDR2 FQNEAQ come from the germline V gene (reference sequence). This CDR3 contains 18 residues. The CDR3 loop is CASSPPLGLADSTDTQYF. The CDR3 DNA reads TGTGCCAGCAGCCCCCCACTCGGGCTAGCGGACTCCACAGATACGCAGTATTTT.

The chain employs TRBV6-5 and TRBJ1-1; tentatively, D is TRBD1 (6 bases). CDR1 and CDR2 (germline): MNHEY, SVGAGI. The V gene lost 7 bases and the J gene lost 5 bases, with 14 bases spanning the gap. This CDR3 region has 13 residues. Here the CDR3 DNA reads TGTGCCAGCACGAGGGGGATAGGGACTGAAGCTTTCTTT. Protein sequence: CASTRGIGTEAFF.

The chain recombines TRBV13 with TRBJ2-7, with 11 bases fitting TRBD1. Germline CDR1 is PRHDT and CDR2 is FYEKMQ (reference sequence). The CDR3 is 16 residues long. V shed 4 bases and J 3 bases; nucleotides not matched to a gene: 8. As DNA, the CDR3 is TGTGCCAGCAGCTCCCCGGGACAGGGGGGCATCTACGAGCAGTACTTC. Residues: CASSSPGQGGIYEQYF.

The rearrangement uses TRBV4-2 and TRBJ2-2; D might be TRBD2 (5 bases). V was clipped by 5 bases and J by 6 bases, with 10 bases between them. Germline loops: CDR1 LGHNA, CDR2 YNFKEQ. There are 13 residues in the CDR3. CDR3 nucleotides: TGTGCCAGCAGCATGCGACTATCCGGGGAGCTGTTTTTT. It is translated as CASSMRLSGELFF.